These 18 T cell receptor beta chains share one sample of origin, sequenced in a study of neurological immune-mediated disorders. MiXCR, run by TCRdb on the 5' RACE reads, gives a single entry per CDR3 protein. The sample lists about 55,000 distinct CDR3 sequences, roughly 4.4% occurring once. Source material: PBMCs. The receptors shown here come from a man aged 45-65 years with multiple sclerosis.

At least ten counts were recorded for this clonotype. The chain combines TRBV27 with TRBJ1-2; 8 bases match TRBD1. CDR3 length equals 15 residues. V shed 5 bases and J 3 bases; nucleotides not matched to a gene: 8. Germline-derived CDR1 and CDR2 are MNHEY and SMNVEV (reference sequence). This CDR3 reads CASSPGTGNYYGYTF. The CDR3 coding sequence is TGTGCCAGCAGTCCCGGGACAGGCAATTACTATGGCTACACCTTC.

This clonotype was counted ten times or more. This chain links TRBV20-1 with TRBJ2-3; 9 bases map to TRBD2. The length of the CDR3 is 16 residues. Trimming removed 1 base from V and 5 bases from J; junction bases left unmatched: 10. Germline CDR1 is DFQATT and CDR2 is SNEGSKA (reference sequence). The CDR3, as DNA: TGCAGTGCTAGAGGAGCAACTAGCGGGCGAAGAGATACGCAGTATTTT. Translation gives CSARGATSGRRDTQYF.

J is TRBJ1-2 and V is TRBV6-1; D is unresolved. The CDR3 totals 17 residues. V lost 1 base to trimming and J lost 4 bases, with 19 bases between them. The germline V gene has CDR1 MNHNS and CDR2 SASEGT. CDR3 nucleotide sequence: TGTGCCAGCAGTGAAGGGAGAACAGTCCTTCTACCCTATGGCTACACCTTC. Translation gives CASSEGRTVLLPYGYTF.

Of note for this clonotype: Since a much larger clone is just one base distant, this may be a read error. The CDR3 ends on some other residue instead of the conserved phenylalanine or tryptophan, so this is likely a read error. The chain couples TRBV14 to TRBJ1-6, with D possibly being TRBD1 (6 bases). The germline V gene encodes CDR1 SGHDN and CDR2 FVKESK. V was clipped by 4 bases and J by 9 bases, with 16 bases between them. The CDR3 loop spans 15 amino acids. The CDR3 region is CASSLEQGSISPLHC. The CDR3 DNA reads TGTGCCAGCAGCCTTGAACAGGGTTCTATTTCACCCCTCCACTGT.

The sample holds many counts of this clonotype. DNA of the CDR3: TGCGCCAGCAGCCCGCTGGGATCTAGCGGGAGTAGGGGAGAATCAAATACGCAGTATTTT. It encodes CASSPLGSSGSRGESNTQYF. The chain joins TRBV5-1 to TRBJ2-3; 10 positions agree with TRBD2. Trimming took 4 bases from V and 7 from J; bases not matched to a gene: 24. The CDR3 length is 20 residues. Germline V lookup: CDR1 SGHRS, CDR2 YFSETQ.

This clonotype has a count of ten or more. The chain recombines TRBV11-3 with TRBJ2-1; tentatively, D is TRBD2 (6 bases). V shed 0 bases and J shed 3 bases, with 9 bases lying between them. The CDR3 contains 15 residues. Germline V gene sequence: CDR1 SGHNT, CDR2 YENEEA. This CDR3 reads CASSLDPAGYNEQFF. DNA for the CDR3: TGTGCCAGCAGCTTAGATCCAGCGGGCTACAATGAGCAGTTCTTC.

This clonotype was counted at least ten times. This chain uses TRBV6-5 with TRBJ2-3, with TRBD2 matching over 7 bases. The CDR3 is made up of 15 amino acids. In germline, CDR1 is MNHEY, CDR2 SVGAGI. The V segment lost 6 bases and the J segment 5 bases; nucleotides outside the gene matches: 11. The chain's CDR3 is CASRLAGGRGDTQYF. The CDR3 nucleotides are TGTGCCAGCAGGCTCGCTGGGGGGAGGGGAGATACGCAGTATTTT.

Many counts were recorded for this clonotype. Relative to the germline gene, one junction end is altered; a read error may explain this. This sequence joins TRBV2 and TRBJ2-2, with 7 bases aligning to TRBD2. CDR1 is SNHLY, CDR2 FYNNEI, per germline. This CDR3 spans 15 amino acids. CDR3 bases: TGTGCCAGCAGAGAAGCGGGGTTGGGTTCCGGGGAGCTGTTTTTT. This encodes CASREAGLGSGELFF.

J is TRBJ1-5 and V is TRBV5-1; 9 bases match TRBD1. Germline-derived CDR1 and CDR2 are SGHRS and YFSETQ. This CDR3 has 16 amino acids. With V trimmed by 4 bases and J by 0 bases, 5 bases remained unmatched. The DNA for the CDR3 is TGCGCCAGCAGCCCCGGGACAGGGCTTAGCAATCAGCCCCAGCATTTT. Amino acids: CASSPGTGLSNQPQHF.

The table lists this clonotype with many counts. This chain joins TRBV3-1 and TRBJ2-2; D unresolved. Trimming left V 2 bases short and J 6 bases short, with 10 bases between. Germline loops: CDR1 LGHDT, CDR2 YNNKEL (reference sequence). This CDR3 region has 14 residues. The CDR3 reads CASSQTWGSGELFF. The DNA for the CDR3 is TGTGCCAGCAGCCAAACGTGGGGATCCGGGGAGCTGTTTTTT.

This clonotype has at least ten counts. The chain has TRBV20-1 and TRBJ2-3, with D possibly matching TRBD2 (7 bases). The CDR3 spans 16 residues. V shed 0 bases and J shed 1 base, with 14 bases lying between them. CDR1 DFQATT and CDR2 SNEGSKA come from the germline V gene (reference sequence). CDR3 in amino acids: CSARDLAGARTDTQYF. CDR3 sequence (DNA): TGCAGTGCTAGAGATCTCGCGGGGGCTCGCACAGATACGCAGTATTTT.

This clonotype was observed many times. The rearrangement uses TRBV12-3 or TRBV12-4 and TRBJ2-1, with D maybe TRBD1 (5 bases). The CDR3 covers 14 residues. V lost 5 bases and J lost 8, with 16 bases in between. CDR3 loop: CASSPRALGDEQFF. The DNA of the CDR3 is TGTGCCAGCAGTCCAAGGGCCTTAGGGGATGAGCAGTTCTTC.

Ten or more counts support this clonotype. The rearrangement uses TRBV7-6 and TRBJ2-3, with 9 bases aligning to TRBD2. Germline V gene sequence: CDR1 SGHVS, CDR2 FNYEAQ. This CDR3 contains 15 residues. V shed 4 bases, J shed 3 bases, and the junction held 5 bases outside the gene matches. As DNA, the CDR3 is TGTGCCAGCAGCTCCTTAGCGGGAGATACAGATACGCAGTATTTT. Translated: CASSSLAGDTDTQYF.

This clonotype was found many times. This chain uses TRBV5-1 with TRBJ1-1; D ambiguous. This CDR3 contains 14 residues. Germline V CDR1 and CDR2: SGHRS, YFSETQ. Trimming stripped 2 bases from V and 1 base from J, with 9 bases between. The CDR3 DNA reads as TGCGCCAGCAGCTTTGGGGTCGGGAACACTGAAGCTTTCTTT. Translation: CASSFGVGNTEAFF.

J is TRBJ2-1 and V is TRBV11-1; 11 positions agree with TRBD2. Germline loops: CDR1 SGHAT, CDR2 FQDESV (reference sequence). The V and J ends lost 4 bases and 8 bases, in that order; junction bases with no gene match: 10. CDR3 length equals 16 residues. CDR3 nucleotides: TGTGCCAGCAGCTCGTTAGCGGGAGGGCCTATATATGAGCAGTTCTTC. Translating gives CASSSLAGGPIYEQFF.

This clonotype was counted ten times or more. The genes are TRBV5-6 and TRBJ2-5; 8 bases map to TRBD1. The CDR3 loop spans 15 amino acids. The ends lost 4 bases at V and 1 base at J; junction bases unmatched: 6. Germline V gene lookup returns CDR1 SGHDT and CDR2 YYEEEE. For the CDR3, the DNA is TGTGCCAGCAGCAGAAAAACAGGGGGCCAAGAGACCCAGTACTTC. Its protein is CASSRKTGGQETQYF.

The rearrangement links TRBV20-1 to TRBJ2-2; D perhaps matches TRBD2 (7 bases). Trimming left V 8 bases short and J 4 bases short, with 20 bases between. Germline loops: CDR1 DFQATT, CDR2 SNEGSKA (reference sequence). This CDR3 region has 15 residues. CDR3 bases: TGCAGTACGAGACGGGGGGCAATGGGCACCGGGGAGCTGTTTTTT. Its translation is CSTRRGAMGTGELFF.

The table lists this clonotype with many counts. The chain uses TRBV2 and TRBJ2-2, with a weak D call TRBD2 (5 bases). V was trimmed by 6 bases and J by 6 bases, leaving 11 bases between them. The CDR3 totals 13 residues. Germline CDR1 and CDR2: SNHLY and FYNNEI. The CDR3 sequence is CASRVGEAGELFF. The CDR3 DNA reads TGTGCCAGCAGGGTGGGAGAGGCCGGGGAGCTGTTTTTT.